This T cell receptor (beta chain) stems from a study of shared clonotypes between healthy human individuals. Study findings and constraints: Generation probabilities of non-shared clonotypes were lower (relative to those shared by all four donors).

The naive CD8 population came from CD45RO-negative cells selected for CCR7, without terminally differentiated effector memory CD45RA+ cells. CDR1 SGHVS and CDR2 FQNEAQ come from the germline V gene. V gave up 5 bases and J gave up 1 base, with 14 bases separating them. This CDR3 region has 15 residues. Profiling relied on immunoSEQ multiplex PCR, and the TCRdb table lists in-frame clones only, not all of them. This sample has about 2.1 million clones, with just under 95% found just once. Concerning this clone: Its target is not known.

V and J are TRBV7-8 and TRBJ1-1; no clear D gene. The source material was naive CD8+ T cells from PBMCs. The clonotype originates from a man aged 18 to 30 in good health. Some clones in this sample may be carry-over from other donors' samples. The CDR3 DNA is TGTGCCAGCAGCCTCCGGGAACAGCCGAACACTGAAGCTTTCTTT. Its translation is CASSLREQPNTEAFF.